This is a list of T cell receptor beta chains from one sample in a study of PD-1 blockade in classical Hodgkin lymphoma. The assay was immunoSEQ multiplex PCR, and TCRdb's table has in-frame clones only and misses some. The sample lists about 41,000 clones; around three quarters were seen once. The starting material was peripheral blood mononuclear cells (PBMCs), obtained at baseline. The receptors here all came from a human donor with classical Hodgkin lymphoma. Both conserved end residues are part of each CDR3. A D gene is named only where the DNA matches it firmly. Expanded clones get a size class; other rows say once, few or many, or leave the size out.

size,V,D,J,DNA,CDR3
once,TRBV7-9,NA,TRBJ1-3,TGTGCCAGCAGCCAACCCAGCCAGGGCGGAGGAAACACCATATATTTT,CASSQPSQGGGNTIYF
NA,TRBV6-5,NA,TRBJ2-3,TGTGCCAGCAGCTATGGACTTAGCACAGATACGCAGTATTTT,CASSYGLSTDTQYF
NA,TRBV6-5,NA,TRBJ1-2,TGTGCCAGCAGTTACGGCAGGAACTATGGCTACACCTTC,CASSYGRNYGYTF
NA,TRBV23-1,NA,TRBJ2-7,TGCGCCAGCGGGGAGGCTGACTACGAGCAGTACTTC,CASGEADYEQYF
NA,TRBV6-6,NA,TRBJ2-7,TGTGCCAGCAGTTATTCCAAACACCGCTTTGAGCAGTACTTC,CASSYSKHRFEQYF
once,TRBV29-1,TRBD2,TRBJ2-3,TGCAGCGTTGTATATGGAGCGGGAAGCACAGATACGCAGTATTTT,CSVVYGAGSTDTQYF
NA,TRBV6-5,NA,TRBJ2-1,TGTGCCAGCAGTTACCCCCAGTTCTTC,CASSYPQFF
few,TRBV9,NA,TRBJ2-2,TGTGCCAGCTCCCTTCTCCGGGACGCCGCGAACACCGGGGAGCTGTTTTTT,CASSLLRDAANTGELFF
NA,TRBV5-6,NA,TRBJ2-7,TGTGCCAGCAGCTTGCCCGGGGGCCCCTACGAGCAGTACTTC,CASSLPGGPYEQYF
NA,TRBV5-1,TRBD2,TRBJ2-7,TGCGCCAGCACGTCCCAATGGGCTAGCGGGAGCTCCTACGAGCAGTACTTC,CASTSQWASGSSYEQYF
NA,TRBV7-3,TRBD2,TRBJ2-3,TGTGCCAGCAGCTTAAAGGCGGGAGCGATAAATACGCAGTATTTT,CASSLKAGAINTQYF
NA,TRBV28,NA,TRBJ2-7,TGTGCCAGCACCTCAACGAGACAGGGCTTTTGGGACTCGGTCTACGAGCAGTACTTC,CASTSTRQGFWDSVYEQYF
NA,TRBV28,TRBD1,TRBJ2-7,TGTGCCAGCAGTGCGAATCCCGGGACAGGGACCTACGAGCAGTACTTC,CASSANPGTGTYEQYF
once,TRBV6-5,TRBD2,TRBJ2-7,TGTGCCAGCAGAACACTAGCGGGAGGGCCCCACGAGCAGTACTTC,CASRTLAGGPHEQYF
NA,TRBV11-2,NA,TRBJ1-4,TGTGCCAGCAGCTTGAAGGGTAATGAAAAACTGTTTTTT,CASSLKGNEKLFF
NA,TRBV28,NA,TRBJ1-2,TGTGCCAGCAGCTTTGGCGGTGATGGCTACACCTTC,CASSFGGDGYTF
once,TRBV11-3,NA,TRBJ1-2,TGTGCCAGCAGCCTGGGTAGCTATGGCTACACCTTC,CASSLGSYGYTF
few,TRBV7-9,TRBD2,TRBJ2-1,TGTGCCACGGGAGGGGTTGAGCAGTTCTTC,CATGGVEQFF
NA,TRBV25-1,NA,TRBJ2-7,TGTGCCAGCAGTTCCTCAATTTACGAGCAGTACTTC,CASSSSIYEQYF
NA,TRBV4-1,NA,TRBJ2-5,TGCGCCAGCAGCCAAGTTATGGGGGTAAAGATAGAGACCCAGTACTTC,CASSQVMGVKIETQYF
NA,TRBV9,TRBD2,TRBJ2-1,TGTGCCAGCAGCCTGGGACTAGCGGGAGTATACAATGAGCAGTTCTTC,CASSLGLAGVYNEQFF